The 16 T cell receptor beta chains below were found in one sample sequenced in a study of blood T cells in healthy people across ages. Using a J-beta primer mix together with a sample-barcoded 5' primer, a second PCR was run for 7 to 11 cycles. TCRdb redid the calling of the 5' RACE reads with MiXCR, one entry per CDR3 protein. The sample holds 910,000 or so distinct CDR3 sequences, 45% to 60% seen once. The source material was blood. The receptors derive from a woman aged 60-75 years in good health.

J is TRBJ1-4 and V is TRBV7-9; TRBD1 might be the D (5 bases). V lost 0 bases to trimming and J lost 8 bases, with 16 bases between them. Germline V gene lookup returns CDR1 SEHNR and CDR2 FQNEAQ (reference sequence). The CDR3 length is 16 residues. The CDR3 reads CASSLASAGRGEKLFF. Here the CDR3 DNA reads TGTGCCAGCAGCTTAGCGTCTGCAGGGAGAGGGGAAAAACTGTTTTTT.

CDR3 sequence reads: CASRRVRGYTF. The CDR3 DNA is TGTGCCAGCCGGCGAGTGCGTGGCTACACCTTC. The chain carries TRBV7-9 and TRBJ1-2; D not resolved. Germline CDR1 and CDR2: SEHNR and FQNEAQ (reference sequence). This CDR3 has 11 amino acids. The V gene lost 8 bases and the J gene lost 7 bases, with 11 bases spanning the gap.

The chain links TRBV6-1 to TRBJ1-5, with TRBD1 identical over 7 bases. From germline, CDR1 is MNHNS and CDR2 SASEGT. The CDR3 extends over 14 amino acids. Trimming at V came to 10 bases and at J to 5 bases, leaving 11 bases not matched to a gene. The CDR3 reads CAIPGQTPDQPQHF. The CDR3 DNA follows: TGTGCCATACCGGGACAGACCCCGGATCAGCCCCAGCATTTT.

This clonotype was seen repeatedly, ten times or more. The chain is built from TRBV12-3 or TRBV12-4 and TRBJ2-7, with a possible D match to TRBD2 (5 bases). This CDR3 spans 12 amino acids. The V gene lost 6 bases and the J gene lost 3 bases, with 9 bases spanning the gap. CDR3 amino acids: CASSRAGYEQYF. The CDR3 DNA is TGTGCCAGCAGCCGGGCGGGCTACGAGCAGTACTTC.

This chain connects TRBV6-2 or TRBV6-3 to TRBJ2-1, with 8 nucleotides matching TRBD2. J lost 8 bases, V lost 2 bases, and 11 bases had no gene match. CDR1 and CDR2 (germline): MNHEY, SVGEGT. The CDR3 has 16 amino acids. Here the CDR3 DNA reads TGTGCCAGCAGTTACCTAGCGGGTCTTTCTAGCTATGAGCAGTTCTTC. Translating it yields CASSYLAGLSSYEQFF.

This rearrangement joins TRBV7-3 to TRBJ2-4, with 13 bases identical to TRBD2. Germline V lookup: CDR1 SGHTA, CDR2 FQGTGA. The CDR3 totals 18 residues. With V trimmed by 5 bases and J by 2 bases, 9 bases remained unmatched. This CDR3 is CASSPLAGGPATKNIQYF. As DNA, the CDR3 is TGTGCCAGCAGCCCACTAGCGGGAGGGCCGGCGACCAAAAACATTCAGTACTTC.

CDR3 residues: CASGDFFVHEQYF. The CDR3 DNA reads TGTGCCAGCGGCGATTTCTTCGTCCACGAGCAGTACTTC. The rearrangement joins TRBV2 to TRBJ2-7; D remains ambiguous. Trimming pared 8 bases from V and 5 bases from J, leaving 16 bases between. Germline V gene lookup returns CDR1 SNHLY and CDR2 FYNNEI. There are 13 residues in the CDR3.

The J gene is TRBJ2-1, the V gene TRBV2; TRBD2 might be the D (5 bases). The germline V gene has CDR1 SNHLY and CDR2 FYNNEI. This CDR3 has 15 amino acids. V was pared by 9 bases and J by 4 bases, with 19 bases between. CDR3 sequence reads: CASRNEATGYNEQFF. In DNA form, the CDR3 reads TGTGCCAGTCGAAATGAGGCGACGGGGTACAATGAGCAGTTCTTC.

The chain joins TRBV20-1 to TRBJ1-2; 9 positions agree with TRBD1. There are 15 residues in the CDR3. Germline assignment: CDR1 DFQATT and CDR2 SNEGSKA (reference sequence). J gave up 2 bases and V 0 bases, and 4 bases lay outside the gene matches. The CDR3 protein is CSARDSDRGNYGYTF. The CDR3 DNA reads TGCAGTGCTAGAGATTCGGACAGGGGCAACTATGGCTACACCTTC.

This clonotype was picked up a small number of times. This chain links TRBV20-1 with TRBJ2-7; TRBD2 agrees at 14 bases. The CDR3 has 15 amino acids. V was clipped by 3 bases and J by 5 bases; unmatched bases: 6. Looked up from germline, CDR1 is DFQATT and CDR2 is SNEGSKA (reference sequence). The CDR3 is CSARGLAGATNEQYF. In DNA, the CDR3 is TGCAGTGCTAGGGGACTAGCGGGAGCGACCAACGAGCAGTACTTC.

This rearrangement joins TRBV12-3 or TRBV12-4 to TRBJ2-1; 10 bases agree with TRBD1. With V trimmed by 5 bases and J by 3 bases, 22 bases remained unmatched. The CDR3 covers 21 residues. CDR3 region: CASSAPTGGQGEAGFYNEQFF. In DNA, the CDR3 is TGTGCCAGCAGTGCCCCGACAGGGGGCCAAGGGGAAGCGGGTTTCTACAATGAGCAGTTCTTC.

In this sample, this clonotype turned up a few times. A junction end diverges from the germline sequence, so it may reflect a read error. The CDR3 nucleotides are TGTGCCGGAGGGACTCACCAGGAGACCCAGTACTTC. This encodes CAGGTHQETQYF. The rearrangement links TRBV2 to TRBJ2-5; TRBD2 is a possible D gene (6 bases). This CDR3 has 12 amino acids. Per germline, CDR1 SNHLY and CDR2 FYNNEI.

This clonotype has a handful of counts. As DNA, the CDR3 is TGTGCCAGCAGTTTAGTAGCGGGCGTTGTAGATACGCAGTATTTT. Translation: CASSLVAGVVDTQYF. The V and J genes are TRBV27 and TRBJ2-3, with 7 bases lining up with TRBD2. In germline, CDR1 is MNHEY, CDR2 SMNVEV (reference sequence). This CDR3 is 15 amino acids long. The V and J ends lost 2 bases and 5 bases, in that order; junction bases with no gene match: 7.

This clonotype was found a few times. Here the CDR3 reads CSAPGLAGAYEQYF. The CDR3 coding sequence is TGCAGTGCTCCGGGACTAGCGGGCGCCTACGAGCAGTACTTC. The chain recombines TRBV20-1 with TRBJ2-7, with 12 bases identical to TRBD2. Germline values: CDR1 DFQATT, CDR2 SNEGSKA (reference sequence). The trim removed 5 bases at V and 2 bases at J, leaving 4 bases unmatched. The CDR3 totals 14 residues.

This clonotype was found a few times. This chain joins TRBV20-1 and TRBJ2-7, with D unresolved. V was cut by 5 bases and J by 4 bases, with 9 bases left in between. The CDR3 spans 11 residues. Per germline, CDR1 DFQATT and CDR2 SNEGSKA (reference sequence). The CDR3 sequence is CSADFRYEQYF. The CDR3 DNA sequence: TGCAGTGCTGACTTTCGGTACGAGCAGTACTTC.

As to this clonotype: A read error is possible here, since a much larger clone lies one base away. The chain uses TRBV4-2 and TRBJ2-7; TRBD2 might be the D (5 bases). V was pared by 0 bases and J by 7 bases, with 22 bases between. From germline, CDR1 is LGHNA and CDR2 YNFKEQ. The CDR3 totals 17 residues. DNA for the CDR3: TGTGCCAGCAGCCAAGACCTAGGGCGGGTCCCTGGCCTGGAGCAGTACTTC. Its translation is CASSQDLGRVPGLEQYF.